Listed below are T cell receptor beta chains from one sample, sequenced in a study of T cell repertoires in cytomegalovirus infection. In TCRdb, the reads were re-called with MiXCR into one record per CDR3 protein. The table shows more than 140,000 distinct CDR3 sequences, with approximately 5.9% occurring only once. The sequencing input was PBMCs. The receptors shown here come from a human donor in good health (CMV status not recorded). Some clones in this sample may be carry-over from other donors' samples. CDR3s include the opening cysteine and the closing phenylalanine or tryptophan. Each record gives: D gene, clone size, V gene, J gene, CDR3 protein, CDR3 DNA. A D gene is named only where the DNA matches it firmly. A row's size may be missing; if present it is once, few, many or a size class.

d_gene: TRBD2
abundance: many
v_gene: TRBV7-2
j_gene: TRBJ2-2
CDR3aa: CASSFEAGGRGGELFF
CDR3nt: TGTGCCAGCAGCTTCGAAGCGGGGGGGCGAGGCGGGGAGCTGTTTTTT

d_gene: TRBD1
abundance: many
v_gene: TRBV7-2
j_gene: TRBJ2-7
CDR3aa: CASSLQPGGYEQYF
CDR3nt: TGTGCCAGCAGCTTACAACCAGGGGGCTACGAGCAGTACTTC

d_gene: .
abundance: few
v_gene: TRBV19
j_gene: TRBJ2-5
CDR3aa: CASSRDTLETQYF
CDR3nt: TGTGCCAGTAGTAGGGACACCCTCGAGACCCAGTACTTC

d_gene: .
abundance: few
v_gene: TRBV4-3
j_gene: TRBJ2-1
CDR3aa: CASSHDTSRNEQFF
CDR3nt: TGCGCCAGCAGCCACGATACTAGCCGCAATGAGCAGTTCTTC

d_gene: .
abundance: many
v_gene: TRBV7-2
j_gene: TRBJ2-5
CDR3aa: CASSLGRRTQYF
CDR3nt: TGTGCCAGCAGCTTAGGACGGAGGACCCAGTACTTC

d_gene: .
abundance: .
v_gene: TRBV20-1
j_gene: TRBJ2-5
CDR3aa: CSARPTGTQETQYF
CDR3nt: TGCAGTGCTAGGCCGACAGGAACCCAAGAGACCCAGTACTTC

d_gene: .
abundance: many
v_gene: TRBV7-2
j_gene: TRBJ2-2
CDR3aa: CASRAGTNTGELFF
CDR3nt: TGTGCCAGCAGGGCGGGCACGAACACCGGGGAGCTGTTTTTT

d_gene: .
abundance: many
v_gene: TRBV29-1
j_gene: TRBJ1-1
CDR3aa: CSVSQNRNTEAFF
CDR3nt: TGCAGCGTGTCCCAGAACAGGAACACTGAAGCTTTCTTT

d_gene: TRBD1
abundance: few
v_gene: TRBV27
j_gene: TRBJ2-4
CDR3aa: CASSSGTGGMGNIQYF
CDR3nt: TGTGCCAGCAGTTCCGGGACAGGGGGCATGGGAAACATTCAGTACTTC

d_gene: .
abundance: many
v_gene: TRBV7-2
j_gene: TRBJ1-5
CDR3aa: CASSLSRDNQPQHF
CDR3nt: TGTGCCAGCAGCCTCTCACGTGACAATCAGCCCCAGCATTTT

d_gene: .
abundance: many
v_gene: TRBV7-2
j_gene: TRBJ2-3
CDR3aa: CASSFESFTDTQYF
CDR3nt: TGTGCCAGCAGCTTTGAGTCTTTCACAGATACGCAGTATTTT

d_gene: .
abundance: .
v_gene: TRBV20-1
j_gene: TRBJ2-3
CDR3aa: CSARDPPGKSTDTQYF
CDR3nt: TGCAGTGCTAGAGATCCGCCGGGGAAAAGCACAGATACGCAGTATTTT

d_gene: TRBD1
abundance: few
v_gene: TRBV4-1
j_gene: TRBJ2-1
CDR3aa: CASSLFDRGSSYNEQFF
CDR3nt: TGCGCCAGCAGCCTATTCGACAGGGGTAGCTCCTACAATGAGCAGTTCTTC

d_gene: .
abundance: many
v_gene: TRBV7-6
j_gene: TRBJ1-6
CDR3aa: CASSLTPQANSPLHF
CDR3nt: TGTGCCAGCAGCCTAACCCCACAGGCCAATTCACCCCTCCACTTT

d_gene: .
abundance: many
v_gene: TRBV11-2
j_gene: TRBJ2-1
CDR3aa: CASSLVTFLGSNEQFF
CDR3nt: TGTGCCAGCAGCTTGGTAACTTTCCTGGGGTCCAATGAGCAGTTCTTC

d_gene: .
abundance: many
v_gene: TRBV7-6
j_gene: TRBJ2-7
CDR3aa: CASSLDGQVDEQYF
CDR3nt: TGTGCCAGCAGCTTAGACGGGCAGGTGGATGAGCAGTACTTC

d_gene: .
abundance: many
v_gene: TRBV7-2
j_gene: TRBJ2-5
CDR3aa: CASSLNTGSGETQYF
CDR3nt: TGTGCCAGCAGCTTAAACACGGGGAGCGGGGAGACCCAGTACTTC

d_gene: TRBD2
abundance: few
v_gene: TRBV7-2
j_gene: TRBJ2-1
CDR3aa: CASSFSAGGSEEQFF
CDR3nt: TGTGCCAGCAGCTTCTCAGCGGGGGGGAGTGAGGAGCAGTTCTTC

d_gene: TRBD1
abundance: .
v_gene: TRBV20-1
j_gene: TRBJ1-2
CDR3aa: CSATTGTYGYTF
CDR3nt: TGCAGTGCTACGACAGGGACCTATGGCTACACCTTC

d_gene: .
abundance: many
v_gene: TRBV20-1
j_gene: TRBJ2-5
CDR3aa: CSARVTGLRETQYF
CDR3nt: TGCAGTGCTAGAGTTACAGGCCTGCGAGAGACCCAGTACTTC

d_gene: .
abundance: many
v_gene: TRBV7-6
j_gene: TRBJ2-3
CDR3aa: CASSLGTRPDTQYF
CDR3nt: TGTGCCAGCAGCTTAGGGACACGGCCAGATACGCAGTATTTT

d_gene: .
abundance: many
v_gene: TRBV11-3
j_gene: TRBJ2-5
CDR3aa: CASSLRQGSQETQYF
CDR3nt: TGTGCCAGCAGCTTAAGGCAGGGCAGCCAAGAGACCCAGTACTTC

d_gene: TRBD1
abundance: many
v_gene: TRBV6-5
j_gene: TRBJ2-7
CDR3aa: CASSLGTGRPYEQYF
CDR3nt: TGTGCCAGCAGTTTGGGGACAGGGCGCCCCTACGAGCAGTACTTC

d_gene: TRBD2
abundance: many
v_gene: TRBV7-8
j_gene: TRBJ2-3
CDR3aa: CASSRLSGGGTDTQYF
CDR3nt: TGTGCCAGCAGCAGGCTTAGCGGGGGGGGTACAGATACGCAGTATTTT

d_gene: .
abundance: many
v_gene: TRBV9
j_gene: TRBJ2-5
CDR3aa: CASSPTELQYQETQYF
CDR3nt: TGTGCCAGCAGCCCAACAGAACTCCAGTACCAAGAGACCCAGTACTTC

d_gene: .
abundance: few
v_gene: TRBV5-1
j_gene: TRBJ2-6
CDR3aa: CASSLVRPGANVLTF
CDR3nt: TGCGCCAGCAGCTTGGTGCGTCCTGGGGCCAACGTCCTGACTTTC

d_gene: .
abundance: many
v_gene: TRBV7-2
j_gene: TRBJ1-1
CDR3aa: CASSEGPNTEAFF
CDR3nt: TGTGCCAGCAGCGAGGGGCCTAACACTGAAGCTTTCTTT

d_gene: .
abundance: .
v_gene: TRBV25-1
j_gene: TRBJ2-1
CDR3aa: CASAIQGRHNEQFF
CDR3nt: TGTGCCAGCGCGATCCAGGGACGCCACAATGAGCAGTTCTTC

d_gene: .
abundance: many
v_gene: TRBV7-2
j_gene: TRBJ1-2
CDR3aa: CASSSTGLTNYGYTF
CDR3nt: TGTGCCAGCAGCTCTACAGGGCTAACTAACTATGGCTACACCTTC

d_gene: .
abundance: few
v_gene: TRBV19
j_gene: TRBJ2-7
CDR3aa: CASSMRRAESYEQYF
CDR3nt: TGTGCCAGTAGTATGAGGCGAGCGGAGTCCTACGAGCAGTACTTC

d_gene: TRBD1
abundance: many
v_gene: TRBV6-1
j_gene: TRBJ2-1
CDR3aa: CASSEVRQDREQFF
CDR3nt: TGTGCCAGCAGTGAAGTGCGGCAGGACAGGGAGCAGTTCTTC

d_gene: .
abundance: many
v_gene: TRBV20-1
j_gene: TRBJ2-3
CDR3aa: CSAPPGRLPTDTQYF
CDR3nt: TGCAGTGCACCCCCGGGGAGGCTTCCCACAGATACGCAGTATTTT

d_gene: .
abundance: .
v_gene: TRBV12-3/TRBV12-4
j_gene: TRBJ1-6
CDR3aa: CASSLTEYSPLHF
CDR3nt: TGTGCCAGCAGTTTGACAGAATATTCACCCCTCCACTTT

d_gene: TRBD2
abundance: many
v_gene: TRBV2
j_gene: TRBJ2-3
CDR3aa: CASSGTSGGTGAHTDTQYF
CDR3nt: TGTGCCAGCAGCGGGACTAGCGGGGGCACCGGCGCCCACACAGATACGCAGTATTTT

d_gene: TRBD1
abundance: many
v_gene: TRBV11-2
j_gene: TRBJ1-4
CDR3aa: CASSPWTGMGEKLFF
CDR3nt: TGTGCCAGCAGCCCCTGGACAGGGATGGGGGAAAAACTGTTTTTT

d_gene: .
abundance: many
v_gene: TRBV12-3/TRBV12-4
j_gene: TRBJ1-5
CDR3aa: CASRRAGGSNQPQHF
CDR3nt: TGTGCCAGCAGGAGGGCCGGGGGAAGCAATCAGCCCCAGCATTTT

d_gene: TRBD2
abundance: many
v_gene: TRBV11-3
j_gene: TRBJ2-2
CDR3aa: CASSSTSGGFTGELFF
CDR3nt: TGTGCCAGCAGCTCCACTAGCGGGGGATTCACCGGGGAGCTGTTTTTT

d_gene: TRBD2
abundance: few
v_gene: TRBV5-4
j_gene: TRBJ2-1
CDR3aa: CASSISGGASNEQFF
CDR3nt: TGTGCCAGCAGCATTAGCGGGGGGGCCTCCAATGAGCAGTTCTTC

d_gene: .
abundance: many
v_gene: TRBV11-2
j_gene: TRBJ1-2
CDR3aa: CASSVTPGGGYTF
CDR3nt: TGTGCCAGCAGCGTAACGCCCGGGGGTGGCTACACCTTC

d_gene: .
abundance: few
v_gene: TRBV6-2/TRBV6-3
j_gene: TRBJ2-7
CDR3aa: CASSYGETGGRSYEQYF
CDR3nt: TGTGCCAGCAGTTACGGGGAGACCGGGGGGCGCTCCTACGAGCAGTACTTC

d_gene: .
abundance: few
v_gene: TRBV25-1
j_gene: TRBJ1-1
CDR3aa: CARARVAEAFF
CDR3nt: TGTGCCAGAGCACGGGTGGCTGAAGCTTTCTTT

d_gene: TRBD1
abundance: many
v_gene: TRBV7-2
j_gene: TRBJ1-5
CDR3aa: CASSLAGTASNQPQHF
CDR3nt: TGTGCCAGCAGCTTAGCTGGGACAGCCAGCAATCAGCCCCAGCATTTT

d_gene: .
abundance: .
v_gene: TRBV18
j_gene: TRBJ2-2
CDR3aa: CASSPVHTNTGELFF
CDR3nt: TGTGCCAGCTCACCGGTTCACACAAACACCGGGGAGCTGTTTTTT

d_gene: .
abundance: .
v_gene: TRBV29-1
j_gene: TRBJ2-5
CDR3aa: CSVGKREETQYF
CDR3nt: TGCAGCGTTGGAAAGCGGGAAGAGACCCAGTACTTC

d_gene: .
abundance: .
v_gene: TRBV6-2/TRBV6-3
j_gene: TRBJ2-3
CDR3aa: CASSHTDTQYF
CDR3nt: TGTGCCAGCAGCCACACAGATACGCAGTATTTT

d_gene: TRBD1
abundance: few
v_gene: TRBV18
j_gene: TRBJ1-5
CDR3aa: CASSPGQGPQPQHF
CDR3nt: TGTGCCAGCTCACCGGGACAGGGCCCTCAGCCCCAGCATTTT

d_gene: .
abundance: many
v_gene: TRBV2
j_gene: TRBJ1-2
CDR3aa: CASSAARTRDGYTF
CDR3nt: TGTGCCAGCAGTGCAGCCCGGACAAGGGACGGCTACACCTTC

d_gene: .
abundance: .
v_gene: TRBV7-9
j_gene: TRBJ2-5
CDR3aa: CASLPASLETQYF
CDR3nt: TGTGCCAGCCTCCCGGCTAGTTTGGAGACCCAGTACTTC

d_gene: .
abundance: few
v_gene: TRBV6-2/TRBV6-3
j_gene: TRBJ1-4
CDR3aa: CASSPSGGPNEKLFF
CDR3nt: TGTGCCAGCAGTCCTTCCGGAGGTCCTAATGAAAAACTGTTTTTT

d_gene: .
abundance: few
v_gene: TRBV6-2/TRBV6-3
j_gene: TRBJ2-1
CDR3aa: CASTSSSYNEQFF
CDR3nt: TGTGCCAGCACTTCTAGCTCCTACAATGAGCAGTTCTTC